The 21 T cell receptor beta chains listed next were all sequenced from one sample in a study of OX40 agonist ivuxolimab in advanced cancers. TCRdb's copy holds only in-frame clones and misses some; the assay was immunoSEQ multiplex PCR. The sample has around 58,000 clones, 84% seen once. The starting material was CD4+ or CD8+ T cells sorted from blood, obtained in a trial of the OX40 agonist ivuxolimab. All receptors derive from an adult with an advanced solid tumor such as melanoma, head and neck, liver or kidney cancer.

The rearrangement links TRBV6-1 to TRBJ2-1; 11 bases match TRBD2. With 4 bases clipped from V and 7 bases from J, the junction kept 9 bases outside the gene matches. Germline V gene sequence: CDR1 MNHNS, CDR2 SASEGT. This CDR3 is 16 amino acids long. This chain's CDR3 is CASSVLAGGPTNEQFF. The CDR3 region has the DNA TGTGCCAGCAGTGTATTAGCGGGAGGGCCGACGAATGAGCAGTTCTTC.

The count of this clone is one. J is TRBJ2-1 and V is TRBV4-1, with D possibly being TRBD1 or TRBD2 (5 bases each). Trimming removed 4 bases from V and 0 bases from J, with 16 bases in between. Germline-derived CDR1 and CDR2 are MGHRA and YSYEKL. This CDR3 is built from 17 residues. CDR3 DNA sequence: TGCGCCAGCAGCCCTCACTTCTTGGGGGTCTCCTACAATGAGCAGTTCTTC. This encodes CASSPHFLGVSYNEQFF.

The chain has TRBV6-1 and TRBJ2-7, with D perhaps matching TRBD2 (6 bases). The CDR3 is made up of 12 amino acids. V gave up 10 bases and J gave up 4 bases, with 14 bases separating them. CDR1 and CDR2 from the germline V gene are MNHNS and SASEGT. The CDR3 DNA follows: TGTGCCACGGGAGAGAAGGTGTACGAGCAGTACTTC. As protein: CATGEKVYEQYF.

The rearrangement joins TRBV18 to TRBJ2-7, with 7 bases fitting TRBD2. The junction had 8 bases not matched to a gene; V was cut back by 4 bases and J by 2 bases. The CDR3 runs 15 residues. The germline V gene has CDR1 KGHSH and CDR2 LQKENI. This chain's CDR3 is CASSQSGTATYEQYF. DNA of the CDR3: TGTGCCAGCTCACAAAGCGGGACGGCCACCTACGAGCAGTACTTC.

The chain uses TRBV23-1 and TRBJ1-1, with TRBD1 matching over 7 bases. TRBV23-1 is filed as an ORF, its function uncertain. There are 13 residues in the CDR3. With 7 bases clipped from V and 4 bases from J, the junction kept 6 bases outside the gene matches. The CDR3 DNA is TGCGCCAGCATCGGAGGGGGCAGCACTGAAGCTTTCTTT. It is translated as CASIGGGSTEAFF.

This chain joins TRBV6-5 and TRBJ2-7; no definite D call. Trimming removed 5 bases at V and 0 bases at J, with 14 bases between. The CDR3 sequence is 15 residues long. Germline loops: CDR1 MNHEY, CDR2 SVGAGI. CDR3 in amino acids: CASSKGRAFSYEQYF. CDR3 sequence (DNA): TGTGCCAGCAGTAAGGGTAGGGCCTTCTCCTACGAGCAGTACTTC.

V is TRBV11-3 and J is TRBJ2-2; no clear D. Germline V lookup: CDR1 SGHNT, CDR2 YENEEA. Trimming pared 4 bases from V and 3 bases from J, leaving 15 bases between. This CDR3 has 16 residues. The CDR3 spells CASSSTSSWDTGELFF. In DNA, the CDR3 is TGTGCCAGCAGCTCCACTTCCTCCTGGGACACCGGGGAGCTGTTTTTT.

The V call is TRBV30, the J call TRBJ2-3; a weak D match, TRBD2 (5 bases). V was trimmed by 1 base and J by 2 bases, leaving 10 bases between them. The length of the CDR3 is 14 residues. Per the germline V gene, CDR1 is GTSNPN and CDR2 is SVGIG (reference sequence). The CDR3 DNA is TGTGCCTGGAGTGCAACTAGTTTCACAGATACGCAGTATTTT. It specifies CAWSATSFTDTQYF.

For the CDR3, the DNA is TGTGCCAGCAGACGGGACACCCCGGGCACTGAAGCTTTCTTT. Protein sequence: CASRRDTPGTEAFF. The chain carries TRBV6-5 and TRBJ1-1; maybe TRBD1 (6 bases). Per germline, CDR1 MNHEY and CDR2 SVGAGI. The CDR3 is 14 amino acids. V was cut by 6 bases and J by 4 bases, with 15 bases left in between.

The CDR3 here is CASSERGGQTGELFF. The CDR3 DNA is TGTGCCAGCAGTGAGCGGGGGGGCCAAACCGGGGAGCTGTTTTTT. The chain employs TRBV6-4 and TRBJ2-2; 9 positions agree with TRBD2. Looked up from germline, CDR1 is MRHNA and CDR2 is SNTAGT. This CDR3 has 15 amino acids. The ends lost 3 bases at V and 5 bases at J; junction bases unmatched: 4.

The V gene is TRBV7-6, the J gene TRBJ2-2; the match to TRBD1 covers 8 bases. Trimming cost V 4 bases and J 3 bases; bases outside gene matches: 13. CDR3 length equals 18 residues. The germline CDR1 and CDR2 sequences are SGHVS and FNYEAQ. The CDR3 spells CASSSDQTGEEYTGELFF. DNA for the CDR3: TGTGCCAGCAGCTCAGACCAGACAGGGGAGGAGTACACCGGGGAGCTGTTTTTT.

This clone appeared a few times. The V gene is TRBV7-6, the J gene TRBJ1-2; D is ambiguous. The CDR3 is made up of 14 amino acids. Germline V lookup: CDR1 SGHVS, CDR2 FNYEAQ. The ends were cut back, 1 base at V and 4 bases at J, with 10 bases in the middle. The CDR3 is CASSLEAEIYGYTF. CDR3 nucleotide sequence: TGTGCCAGCAGCTTAGAGGCTGAAATCTATGGCTACACCTTC.

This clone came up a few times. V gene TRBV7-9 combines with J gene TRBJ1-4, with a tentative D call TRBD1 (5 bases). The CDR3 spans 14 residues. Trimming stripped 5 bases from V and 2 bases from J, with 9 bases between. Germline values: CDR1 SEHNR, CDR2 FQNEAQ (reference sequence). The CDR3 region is CASSQWGTNEKLFF. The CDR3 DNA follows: TGTGCCAGCAGCCAGTGGGGGACTAATGAAAAACTGTTTTTT.

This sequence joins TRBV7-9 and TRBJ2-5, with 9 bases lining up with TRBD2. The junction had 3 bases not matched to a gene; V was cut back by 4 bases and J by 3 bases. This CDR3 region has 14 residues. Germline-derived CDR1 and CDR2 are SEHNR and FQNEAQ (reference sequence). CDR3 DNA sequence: TGTGCCAGCAGCTCGGGACTAGCTAAAGAGACCCAGTACTTC. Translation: CASSSGLAKETQYF.

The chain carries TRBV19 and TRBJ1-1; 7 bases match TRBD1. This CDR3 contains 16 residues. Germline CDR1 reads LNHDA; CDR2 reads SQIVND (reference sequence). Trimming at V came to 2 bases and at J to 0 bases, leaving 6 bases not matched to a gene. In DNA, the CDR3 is TGTGCCAGTAGTATACGGGACAGCTTGATGAACACTGAAGCTTTCTTT. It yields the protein CASSIRDSLMNTEAFF.

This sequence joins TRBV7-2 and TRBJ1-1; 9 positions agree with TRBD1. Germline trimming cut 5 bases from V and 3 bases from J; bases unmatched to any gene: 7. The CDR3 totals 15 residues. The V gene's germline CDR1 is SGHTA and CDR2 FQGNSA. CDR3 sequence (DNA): TGTGCCAGCAGCACCCGACAGGGGGGGGACACTGAAGCTTTCTTT. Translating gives CASSTRQGGDTEAFF.

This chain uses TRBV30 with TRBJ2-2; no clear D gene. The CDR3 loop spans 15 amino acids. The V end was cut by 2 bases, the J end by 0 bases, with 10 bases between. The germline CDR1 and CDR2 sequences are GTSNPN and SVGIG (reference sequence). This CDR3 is CAWSRGGANTGELFF. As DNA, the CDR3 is TGTGCCTGGAGTCGAGGCGGTGCGAACACCGGGGAGCTGTTTTTT.

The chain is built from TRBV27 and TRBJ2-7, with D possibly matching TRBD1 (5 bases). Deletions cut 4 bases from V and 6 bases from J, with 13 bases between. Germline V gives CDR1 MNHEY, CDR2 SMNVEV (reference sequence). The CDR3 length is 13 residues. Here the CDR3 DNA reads TGTGCCAGCAGTTCAGGGTTTAGAGGCGAGCAGTACTTC. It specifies CASSSGFRGEQYF.

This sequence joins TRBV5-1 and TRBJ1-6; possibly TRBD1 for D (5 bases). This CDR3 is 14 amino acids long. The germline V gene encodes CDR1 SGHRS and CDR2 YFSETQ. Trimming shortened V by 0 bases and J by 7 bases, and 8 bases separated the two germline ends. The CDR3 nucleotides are TGCGCCAGCAGCTTGGAGGCAGGGAATTCACCCCTCCACTTT. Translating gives CASSLEAGNSPLHF.

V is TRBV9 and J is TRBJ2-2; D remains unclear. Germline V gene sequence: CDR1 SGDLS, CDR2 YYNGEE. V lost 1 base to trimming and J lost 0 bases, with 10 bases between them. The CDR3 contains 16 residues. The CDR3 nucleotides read TGTGCCAGCAGCGTATATGCGGAATCGAACACCGGGGAGCTGTTTTTT. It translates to CASSVYAESNTGELFF. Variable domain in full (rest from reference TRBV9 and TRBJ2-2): DSGVTQTPKHLITATGQRVTLRCSPRSGDLSVYWYQQSLDQGLQFLIQYYNGEERAKGNILERFSAQQFPDLHSELNLSSLELGDSALYFCASSVYAESNTGELFFGEGSRLTVL.

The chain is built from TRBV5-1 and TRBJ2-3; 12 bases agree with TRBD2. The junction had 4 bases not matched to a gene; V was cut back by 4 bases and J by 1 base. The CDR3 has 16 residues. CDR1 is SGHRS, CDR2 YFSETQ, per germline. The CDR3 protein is CASSPGLAGGTDTQYF. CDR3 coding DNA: TGCGCCAGCAGCCCGGGACTAGCGGGCGGCACAGATACGCAGTATTTT.